The clone carrying this T cell receptor beta chain was seen ten or more times. The antigen remains unidentified. These data come from a study of neurological immune-mediated disorders. Background on the study: Secondary progressive disease was present in 3, and relapsing-remitting disease in around 31, of the approximately 35 multiple sclerosis patients. Regarding the study as a whole: Falling below healthy controls, multiple sclerosis showed the least TCR clonal expansion, while HTLV-1-associated myelopathy showed the most.

The CDR3 runs to 13 residues. Germline V CDR1 and CDR2: MNHEY, SVGAGI. Trimming took off 0 bases at V and 5 bases at J, with 5 bases between the two ends. Unsorted libraries were prepared from 2 million PBMCs that had been stored at -80 C. From the 5' RACE reads, TCRdb called clonotypes with MiXCR, one entry per CDR3 protein. Seen here are about 41,000 distinct CDR3 sequences, about 2.3% observed once, and the top ten hold less than 15%. Sequencing was done on a sample of PBMCs. The sequence came from a man aged 25-40 years with multiple sclerosis. The rearrangement joins TRBV6-5 to TRBJ2-1, with D unclear. The CDR3 coding sequence is TGTGCCAGCAGTTACTCACCGGACAATGAGCAGTTCTTC. It is translated as CASSYSPDNEQFF.